This T cell receptor beta chain was obtained from a study of CD8 T cells in ankylosing spondylitis (dated by TCRdb to 2016 to 2017). With regard to the full study: The study profiled T cell receptor beta repertoires in healthy donors and ankylosing spondylitis patients to find disease-linked TCR variants. Samples of peripheral blood were taken, and for ankylosing spondylitis patients, synovial fluid was collected as well. In total, the full study cohort was made up of over a hundred healthy donors and 25 to 30 ankylosing spondylitis patients.

From cysteine to phenylalanine, the CDR3 is 16 amino acids long. Only CDR3 DNA is held: 48 bases, read in frame from base 1. The germline V end is reduced by 6 bases and the J end by 1 base; junction bases left unmatched: 3. CDR1 MNHNS and CDR2 SASEGT were looked up in the germline V gene. Data came from an Illumina HiSeq 2500. TCR beta libraries were prepared by quantitative 5'-RACE with molecular barcodes. In the paper's pipeline: Disease-linked TCR variants were identified with a new computational method built on a probabilistic model of VDJ rearrangement. The public reads were run again by TCRdb, first through fastp at Q25 and then through MiXCR, and only productive beta chains were kept. Entries are consolidated by CDR3 protein sequence, retaining the most common genes and DNA. The V and J calls shown here were made by TCRdb, not taken from the authors' results. Counted in this sample were more than 650,000 distinct CDR3 sequences; approximately 12% of them appeared once. Of the sample, under 0.6% falls within the top ten clones.

As concerns this clonotype: The antigen it recognizes is unknown. No clone much larger than this one lies a single base away; base qualities are absent.

On the study overall, not on this receptor specifically: Some of the motif variants had been reported before in the synovial fluid and blood of reactive arthritis patients, a finding that suggests common disease-initiation mechanisms. Blood from ankylosing spondylitis patients appeared to be characterized by a TCR beta motif made up of several highly homologous amino acid variants. The disease-linked clones showed a CD8+ phenotype and occurred at relatively low frequencies in peripheral blood. Significant enrichment of the disease-linked clones was reported in matched synovial fluid samples from ankylosing spondylitis patients.

The sample was blood, either unsorted or a sorted T cell fraction (not recorded which). The sequence joins TRBV6-1 to TRBJ2-1, with 13 bases aligning to TRBD2. This TCR came from a male donor with ankylosing spondylitis. CDR3 loop: CASRQLAGGSYNEQFF. The sequence in DNA is TGTGCCAGCAGACAACTAGCGGGAGGGTCCTACAATGAGCAGTTCTTC.